This T cell receptor (beta chain) was observed in a study of T cell changes during pregnancy in multiple sclerosis. V shed 4 bases and J 7 bases; nucleotides not matched to a gene: 8. The CDR3 consists of 15 residues. From germline, CDR1 is LNHDA and CDR2 SQIVND (reference sequence). Libraries were prepared by immunoSEQ multiplex PCR; TCRdb keeps only in-frame clonotypes and omits some of them. Among about 44,000 clones listed, approximately 90% were seen once. The TCR originated in a female donor with multiple sclerosis, enrolled in a pregnancy study. The chain joins TRBV19 to TRBJ1-5; TRBD1 aligns across 9 bases. Source: CD4+ T cells from peripheral blood mononuclear cells, taken after pregnancy. The chain's CDR3 is CASSRAGQGGQPQHF. In DNA form, the CDR3 reads TGTGCCAGTAGTAGAGCGGGACAGGGAGGCCAGCCCCAGCATTTT.